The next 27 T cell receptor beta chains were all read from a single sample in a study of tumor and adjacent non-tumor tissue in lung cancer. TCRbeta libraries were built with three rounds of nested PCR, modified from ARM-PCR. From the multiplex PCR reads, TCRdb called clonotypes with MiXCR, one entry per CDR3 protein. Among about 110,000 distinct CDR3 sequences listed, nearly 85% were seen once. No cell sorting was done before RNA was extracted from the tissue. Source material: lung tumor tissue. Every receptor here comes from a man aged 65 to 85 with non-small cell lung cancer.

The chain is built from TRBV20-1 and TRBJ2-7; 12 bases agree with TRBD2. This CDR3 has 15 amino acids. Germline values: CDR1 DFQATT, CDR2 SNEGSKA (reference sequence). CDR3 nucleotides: TGCAATGATGGAGAAGGACTAGCGGGGACCTACGAGCAGTACTTC. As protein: CNDGEGLAGTYEQYF.

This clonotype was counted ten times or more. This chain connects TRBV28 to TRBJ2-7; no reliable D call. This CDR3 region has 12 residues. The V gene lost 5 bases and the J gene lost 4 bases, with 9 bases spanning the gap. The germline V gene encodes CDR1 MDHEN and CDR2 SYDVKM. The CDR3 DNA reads TGTGCCAGCAGTCTGACGACGTACGAGCAGTACTTC. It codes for CASSLTTYEQYF.

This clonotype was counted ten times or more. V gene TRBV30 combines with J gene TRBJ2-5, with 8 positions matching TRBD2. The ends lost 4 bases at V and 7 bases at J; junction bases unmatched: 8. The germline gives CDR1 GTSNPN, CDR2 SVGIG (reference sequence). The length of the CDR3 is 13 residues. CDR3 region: CAWTPGGAGTQYF. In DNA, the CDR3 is TGTGCCTGGACCCCGGGGGGGGCGGGGACCCAGTACTTC.

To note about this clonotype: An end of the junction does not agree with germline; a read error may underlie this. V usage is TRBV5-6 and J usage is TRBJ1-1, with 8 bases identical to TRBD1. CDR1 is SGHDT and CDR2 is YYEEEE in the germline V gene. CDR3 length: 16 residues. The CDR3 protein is CVSSLLGTGMNTEAFF. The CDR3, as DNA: TGTGTCAGCAGCTTGTTAGGGACAGGAATGAACACTGAAGCTTTCTTT.

CDR3: CAIVWGSSAASYNEQFF. The DNA for the CDR3 is TGTGCTATCGTTTGGGGCTCAAGCGCCGCCTCCTACAATGAGCAGTTCTTC. The chain joins TRBV11-2 to TRBJ2-1; a weak D match, TRBD1 (5 bases). This CDR3 is 17 amino acids long. From germline, CDR1 is SGHAT and CDR2 FQNNGV.

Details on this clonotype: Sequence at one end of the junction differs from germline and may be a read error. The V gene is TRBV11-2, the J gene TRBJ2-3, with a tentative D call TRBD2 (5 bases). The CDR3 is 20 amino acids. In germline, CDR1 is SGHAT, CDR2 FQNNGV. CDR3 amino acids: CASSLISRLAWGASTNTQYF. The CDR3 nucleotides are TGTGCCAGCAGCTTAATATCGCGCCTAGCATGGGGAGCTAGCACAAATACGCAGTATTTT.

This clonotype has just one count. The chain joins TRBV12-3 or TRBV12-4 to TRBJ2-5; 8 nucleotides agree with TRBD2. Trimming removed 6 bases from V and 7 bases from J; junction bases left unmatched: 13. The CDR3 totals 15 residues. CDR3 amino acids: CASSGLAGMVVTQYF. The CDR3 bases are TGTGCCAGCAGCGGGCTAGCGGGTATGGTGGTGACCCAGTACTTC.

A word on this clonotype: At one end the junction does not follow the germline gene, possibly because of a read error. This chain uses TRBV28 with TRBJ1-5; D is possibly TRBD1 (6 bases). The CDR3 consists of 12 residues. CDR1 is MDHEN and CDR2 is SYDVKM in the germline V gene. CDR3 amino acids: CTSGDMGQPQHF. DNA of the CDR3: TGTACCAGCGGGGACATGGGTCAGCCCCAGCATTTT. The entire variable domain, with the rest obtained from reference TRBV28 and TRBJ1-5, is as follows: DVKVTQSSRYLVKRTGEKVFLECVQDMDHENMFWYRQDPGLGLRLIYFSYDVKMKEKGDIPEGYSVSREKKERFSLILESASTNQTSMYLCTSGDMGQPQHFGDGTRLSIL.

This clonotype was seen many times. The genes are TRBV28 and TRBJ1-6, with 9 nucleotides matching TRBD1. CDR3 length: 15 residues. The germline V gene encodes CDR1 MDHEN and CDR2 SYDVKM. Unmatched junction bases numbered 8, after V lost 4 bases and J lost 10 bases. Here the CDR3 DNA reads TGTGCCAGCAGTTCGGAACAGGGGGCTGGATCACCCCTCCACTTT. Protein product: CASSSEQGAGSPLHF. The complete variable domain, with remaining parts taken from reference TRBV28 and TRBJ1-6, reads DVKVTQSSRYLVKRTGEKVFLECVQDMDHENMFWYRQDPGLGLRLIYFSYDVKMKEKGDIPEGYSVSREKKERFSLILESASTNQTSMYLCASSSEQGAGSPLHFGNGTRLTVT.

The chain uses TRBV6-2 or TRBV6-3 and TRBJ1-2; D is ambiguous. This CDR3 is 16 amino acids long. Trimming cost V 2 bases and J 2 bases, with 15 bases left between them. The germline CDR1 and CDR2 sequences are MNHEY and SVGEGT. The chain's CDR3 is CASSYGHSPLNYGYTF. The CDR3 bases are TGTGCCAGCAGTTACGGTCACAGTCCCTTGAACTATGGCTACACCTTC.

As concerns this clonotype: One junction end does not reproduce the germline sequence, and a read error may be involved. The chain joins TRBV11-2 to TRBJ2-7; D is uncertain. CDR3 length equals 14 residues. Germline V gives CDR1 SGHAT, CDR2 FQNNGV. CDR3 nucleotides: TGTGCCAGCAGCTTATCGGGTCAGGTGTACGGGCAGTACTTC. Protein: CASSLSGQVYGQYF.

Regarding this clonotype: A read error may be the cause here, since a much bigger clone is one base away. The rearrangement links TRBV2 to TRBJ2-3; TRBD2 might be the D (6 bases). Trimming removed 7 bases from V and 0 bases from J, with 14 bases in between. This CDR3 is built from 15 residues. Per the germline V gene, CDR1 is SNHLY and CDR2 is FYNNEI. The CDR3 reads CASNSFSGSTDTQYF. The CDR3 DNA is TGTGCCAGCAATTCGTTCAGCGGGAGCACAGATACGCAGTATTTT.

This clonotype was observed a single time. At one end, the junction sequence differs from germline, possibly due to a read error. For the CDR3, the DNA is TGCAGTGCTAGAGTAGAGCTGGGGGACACAGATACACAGTATTTT. Translation: CSARVELGDTDTQYF. V gene TRBV20-1 combines with J gene TRBJ2-3, with D perhaps TRBD1 (6 bases). This CDR3 is built from 15 residues. CDR1 DFQATT and CDR2 SNEGSKA come from the germline V gene (reference sequence).

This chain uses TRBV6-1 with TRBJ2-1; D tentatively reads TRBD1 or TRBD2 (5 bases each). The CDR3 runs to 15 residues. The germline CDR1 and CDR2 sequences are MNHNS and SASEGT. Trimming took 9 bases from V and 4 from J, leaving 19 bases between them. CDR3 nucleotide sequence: TGTGCCAGTAGTAGACTACTGGGGGAATACAATGAGCAGTTCTTC. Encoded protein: CASSRLLGEYNEQFF.

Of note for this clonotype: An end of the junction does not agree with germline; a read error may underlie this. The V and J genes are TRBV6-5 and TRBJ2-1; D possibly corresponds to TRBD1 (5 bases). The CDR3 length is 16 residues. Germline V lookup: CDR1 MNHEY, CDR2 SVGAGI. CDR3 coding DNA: TGTGCCAGCATTTACGTCGGCGAGAGAAGGGGCAATCACCAGTTCTTC. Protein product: CASIYVGERRGNHQFF.

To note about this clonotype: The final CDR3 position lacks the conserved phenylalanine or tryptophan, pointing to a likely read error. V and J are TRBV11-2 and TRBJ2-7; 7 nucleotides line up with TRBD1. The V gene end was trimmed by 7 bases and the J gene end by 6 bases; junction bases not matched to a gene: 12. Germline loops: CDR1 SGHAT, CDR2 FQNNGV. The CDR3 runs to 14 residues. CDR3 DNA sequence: TGTGCCAGCACCGGGGACAGCATAAGCTTCGAGCAGTACTCC. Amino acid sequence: CASTGDSISFEQYS.

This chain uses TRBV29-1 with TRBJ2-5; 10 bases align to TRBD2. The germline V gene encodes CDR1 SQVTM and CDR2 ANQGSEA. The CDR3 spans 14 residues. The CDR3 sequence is CSIGGLAVGETQYF. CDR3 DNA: TGCAGTATTGGTGGACTAGCGGTGGGAGAGACCCAGTACTTC. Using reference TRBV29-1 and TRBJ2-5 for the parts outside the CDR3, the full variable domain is SAVISQKPSRDICQRGTSLTIQCQVDSQVTMMFWYRQQPGQSLTLIATANQGSEATYESGFVIDKFPISRPNLTFSTLTVSNMSPEDSSIYLCSIGGLAVGETQYFGPGTRLLVL.

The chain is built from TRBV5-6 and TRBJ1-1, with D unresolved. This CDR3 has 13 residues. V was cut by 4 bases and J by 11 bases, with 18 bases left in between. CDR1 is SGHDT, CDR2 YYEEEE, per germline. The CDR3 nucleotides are TGTGCCAGCAGCACCTTCGAACGCACTAAGGCTTTCTTT. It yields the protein CASSTFERTKAFF.

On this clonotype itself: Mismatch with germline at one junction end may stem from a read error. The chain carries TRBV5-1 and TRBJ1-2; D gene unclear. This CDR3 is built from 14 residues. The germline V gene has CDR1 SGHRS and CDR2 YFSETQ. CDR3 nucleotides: TGCACAAGCAGCACTATTTCCGAAAACTATGGCTACACATTC. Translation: CTSSTISENYGYTF.

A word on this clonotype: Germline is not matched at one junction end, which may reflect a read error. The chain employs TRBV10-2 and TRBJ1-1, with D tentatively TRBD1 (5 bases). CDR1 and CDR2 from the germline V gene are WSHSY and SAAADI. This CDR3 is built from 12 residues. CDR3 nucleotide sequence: TGCTCCAGCAGGGATAGGGGCGCTGAATCTTTCTTT. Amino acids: CSSRDRGAESFF.

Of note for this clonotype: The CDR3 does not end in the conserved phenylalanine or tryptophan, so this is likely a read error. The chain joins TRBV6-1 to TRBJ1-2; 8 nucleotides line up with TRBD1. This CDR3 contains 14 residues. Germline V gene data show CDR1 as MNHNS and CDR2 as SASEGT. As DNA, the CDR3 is TGTGTCAGCATTCGGACAGGGAATAACTATGGCTACACCTTA. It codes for CVSIRTGNNYGYTL.

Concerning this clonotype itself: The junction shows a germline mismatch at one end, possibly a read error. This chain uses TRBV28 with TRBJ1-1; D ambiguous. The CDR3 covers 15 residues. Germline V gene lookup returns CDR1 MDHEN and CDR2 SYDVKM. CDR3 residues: CARSLWPRYYTEAFF. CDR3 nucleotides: TGTGCCAGGAGTTTATGGCCCAGATACTACACTGAAGCTTTCTTT.

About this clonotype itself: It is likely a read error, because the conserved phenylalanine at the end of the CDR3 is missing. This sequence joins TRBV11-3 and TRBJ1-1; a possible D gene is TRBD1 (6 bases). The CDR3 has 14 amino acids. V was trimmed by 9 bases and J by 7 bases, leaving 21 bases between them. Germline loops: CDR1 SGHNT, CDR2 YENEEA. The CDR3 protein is CASTRTGAFNEAFC. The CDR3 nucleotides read TGTGCCAGTACGCGGACGGGGGCGTTCAATGAAGCTTTCTGT.

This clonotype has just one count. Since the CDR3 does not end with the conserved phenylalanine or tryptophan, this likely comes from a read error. The CDR3: CASNPEQVGDTDAFY. In DNA, the CDR3 is TGTGCCAGCAACCCAGAACAAGTTGGGGACACTGATGCTTTCTAT. The chain has TRBV12-3 or TRBV12-4 and TRBJ1-1, with D possibly matching TRBD1 (6 bases). CDR3 length: 15 residues.

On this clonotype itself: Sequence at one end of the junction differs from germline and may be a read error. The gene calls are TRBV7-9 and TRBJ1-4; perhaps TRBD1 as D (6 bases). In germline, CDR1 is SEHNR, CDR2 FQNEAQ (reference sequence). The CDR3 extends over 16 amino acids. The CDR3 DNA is TGCGCTAGCAGCAACCCACAGGGCATTTTAGGAGAAAAAGTGTTTTTT. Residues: CASSNPQGILGEKVFF. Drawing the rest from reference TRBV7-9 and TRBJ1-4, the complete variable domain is DTGVSQNPRHKITKRGQNVTFRCDPISEHNRLYWYRQTLGQGPEFLTYFQNEAQLEKSRLLSDRFSAERPKGSFSTLEIQRTEQGDSAMYLCASSNPQGILGEKVFFGSGTQLSVL.

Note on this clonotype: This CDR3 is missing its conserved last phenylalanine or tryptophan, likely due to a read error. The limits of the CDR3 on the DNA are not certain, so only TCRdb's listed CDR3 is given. The CDR3 protein is CASSSFRDTETLS. This rearrangement joins TRBV11-3 to TRBJ1-1. CDR1 SGHNT and CDR2 YENEEA come from the germline V gene. The CDR3 spans 13 residues, counting both ends.

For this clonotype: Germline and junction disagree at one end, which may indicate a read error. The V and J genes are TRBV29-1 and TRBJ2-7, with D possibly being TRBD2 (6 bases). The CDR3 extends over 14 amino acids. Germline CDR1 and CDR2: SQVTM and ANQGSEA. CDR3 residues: CRVERAGSTYEQYF. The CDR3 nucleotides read TGCAGAGTTGAAAGGGCGGGATCGACCTACGAGCAGTATTTC.